A single sample is the source of the 24 T cell receptor beta chains below, sequenced in a study of blood T cell repertoires in COVID-19. Assay: immunoSEQ multiplex PCR; the TCRdb copy retains only in-frame clones and omits some. The table shows about 220,000 clones, with about 90% occurring only once. Sequencing was carried out using PBMCs or T cells enriched from blood (not recorded which). These receptors were obtained from a man aged 25-45 years who had been exposed to COVID-19.

V is TRBV5-1 and J is TRBJ2-3; 10 bases are a match to TRBD2. V lost 0 bases, J lost 2 bases, and 9 bases stayed unmatched. The V gene's germline CDR1 is SGHRS and CDR2 YFSETQ. The length of the CDR3 is 18 residues. The CDR3 nucleotides are TGCGCCAGCAGCTTGGAAGCGGGGGGGCCCATCCACACAGATACGCAGTATTTT. It yields the protein CASSLEAGGPIHTDTQYF.

The chain joins TRBV27 to TRBJ1-6; D gene ambiguous. The CDR3 length is 15 residues. The germline V and J ends were trimmed by 7 bases and 10 bases, with 20 bases remaining between them. Germline V lookup: CDR1 MNHEY, CDR2 SMNVEV (reference sequence). Written as DNA, the CDR3 is TGTGCCAGCACCCATGGCCAGCCCTACGGGTCACCCCTCCACTTT. Encoded protein: CASTHGQPYGSPLHF.

This chain joins TRBV19 and TRBJ1-2, with a possible D match to TRBD1 (5 bases). V was clipped by 10 bases and J by 6 bases, with 9 bases between them. CDR3 length: 10 amino acids. Germline V gene data show CDR1 as LNHDA and CDR2 as SQIVND (reference sequence). The CDR3 nucleotides read TGTGCCACTCAGGGTAATGGCTACACCTTC. It encodes CATQGNGYTF. Full variable domain (remainder filled in from reference TRBV19 and TRBJ1-2): DGGITQSPKYLFRKEGQNVTLSCEQNLNHDAMYWYRQDPGQGLRLIYYSQIVNDFQKGDIAEGYSVSREKKESFPLTVTSAQKNPTAFYLCATQGNGYTFGSGTRLTVV.

This clone was detected a few times. CDR3 residues: CAWGPLQGEANYGYTF. The CDR3, as DNA: TGTGCCTGGGGTCCCCTACAGGGAGAGGCTAACTATGGCTACACCTTC. This sequence joins TRBV30 and TRBJ1-2; TRBD1 might be the D (6 bases). The CDR3 is 16 residues long. Germline CDR1 and CDR2: GTSNPN and SVGIG (reference sequence). Deletions cut 5 bases from V and 0 bases from J, with 19 bases between.

CDR3 residues: CASSKGVGGNEKLFF. DNA for the CDR3: TGTGCCAGCAGTAAGGGGGTTGGAGGTAATGAAAAACTGTTTTTT. The genes are TRBV2 and TRBJ1-4; D might be TRBD1 (6 bases). From germline, CDR1 is SNHLY and CDR2 FYNNEI. Trimming pared 5 bases from V and 4 bases from J, leaving 14 bases between. The CDR3 consists of 15 residues.

This clone was counted between two and nine times. The V and J genes are TRBV11-2 and TRBJ2-5, with D possibly matching TRBD2 (6 bases). The V gene lost 5 bases and the J gene lost 5 bases, with 15 bases spanning the gap. The CDR3 is made up of 14 amino acids. Germline-derived CDR1 and CDR2 are SGHAT and FQNNGV. CDR3 residues: CASSQWGEEETQYF. The DNA of the CDR3 is TGTGCCAGCAGCCAATGGGGGGAGGAGGAGACCCAGTACTTC. Combining the CDR3 with reference TRBV11-2 and TRBJ2-5 gives the whole variable domain EAGVAQSPRYKIIEKRQSVAFWCNPISGHATLYWYQQILGQGPKLLIQFQNNGVVDDSQLPKDRFSAERLKGVDSTLKIQPAKLEDSAVYLCASSQWGEEETQYFGPGTRLLVL.

The chain uses TRBV2 and TRBJ2-1; 8 bases match TRBD2. In germline, CDR1 is SNHLY, CDR2 FYNNEI. Trimming took 6 bases from V and 0 from J; bases not matched to a gene: 4. This CDR3 comprises 15 residues. DNA for the CDR3: TGTGCCAGCAGCTTCACTAGCGGCTCCTACAATGAGCAGTTCTTC. This gives the protein CASSFTSGSYNEQFF.

V gene TRBV9 combines with J gene TRBJ1-4; 10 nucleotides line up with TRBD1. The junction had 12 bases not matched to a gene; V was cut back by 3 bases and J by 10 bases. This CDR3 is built from 16 residues. The germline V gene encodes CDR1 SGDLS and CDR2 YYNGEE. Written as DNA, the CDR3 is TGTGCCAGCAGCGACACCACCGGGACAGGGGATGGAAAACTGTTTTTT. Its translation: CASSDTTGTGDGKLFF. The whole variable domain, remainder taken from reference TRBV9 and TRBJ1-4, is DSGVTQTPKHLITATGQRVTLRCSPRSGDLSVYWYQQSLDQGLQFLIQYYNGEERAKGNILERFSAQQFPDLHSELNLSSLELGDSALYFCASSDTTGTGDGKLFFGSGTQLSVL.

The chain links TRBV19 to TRBJ1-1; a weak D match, TRBD1 (6 bases). Germline V gene data show CDR1 as LNHDA and CDR2 as SQIVND (reference sequence). Trimming pared 4 bases from V and 1 base from J, leaving 16 bases between. This CDR3 region has 16 residues. Here the CDR3 DNA reads TGTGCCAGTAGTACCCCCCGACAGGTGGGGAACACTGAAGCTTTCTTT. Translated, it gives CASSTPRQVGNTEAFF.

This chain uses TRBV5-1 with TRBJ2-1, with 7 bases identical to TRBD1. The junction had 4 bases not matched to a gene; V was cut back by 4 bases and J by 9 bases. The germline V gene has CDR1 SGHRS and CDR2 YFSETQ. The CDR3 is made up of 12 amino acids. CDR3 DNA: TGCGCCAGCAGCCTACAGGGGAGTGAGCAGTTCTTC. It yields the protein CASSLQGSEQFF.

The chain uses TRBV2 and TRBJ1-5, with no clear D. The CDR3 length is 13 residues. Germline V gene lookup returns CDR1 SNHLY and CDR2 FYNNEI. V dropped 3 bases and J dropped 4 bases, with 7 bases sitting between them. The CDR3 DNA follows: TGTGCCAGCAGTGACTCTGAGAATCAGCCCCAGCATTTT. Its protein is CASSDSENQPQHF.

The sample holds a few counts of this clone. The gene calls are TRBV20-1 and TRBJ1-2, with a tentative D call TRBD1 (5 bases). The CDR3 is 11 residues long. Trimming cost V 2 bases and J 4 bases, with 5 bases left between them. Germline CDR1 reads DFQATT; CDR2 reads SNEGSKA (reference sequence). The CDR3 is CSARQGYGYTF. In DNA form, the CDR3 reads TGCAGTGCTAGACAGGGCTATGGCTACACCTTC.

The chain carries TRBV11-2 and TRBJ2-5, with D perhaps TRBD2 (6 bases). This CDR3 has 14 residues. V lost 5 bases and J lost 1, with 11 bases in between. The germline V gene has CDR1 SGHAT and CDR2 FQNNGV. CDR3 amino acids: CASSPWRGQETQYF. For the CDR3, the DNA is TGTGCCAGCAGCCCCTGGCGGGGCCAAGAGACCCAGTACTTC.

This chain joins TRBV25-1 and TRBJ2-4; TRBD2 is a possible D gene (6 bases). This CDR3 comprises 15 residues. Trimming removed 2 bases from V and 8 bases from J, with 16 bases in between. Germline V lookup: CDR1 MGHDK, CDR2 SYGVNS. The DNA of the CDR3 is TGTGCCAGCAGTGAAGCGGGGAATTTGGAGCACATTCAGTACTTC. Protein sequence: CASSEAGNLEHIQYF.

The J gene is TRBJ1-6, the V gene TRBV14; D gene ambiguous. V dropped 4 bases and J dropped 6 bases, with 16 bases sitting between them. The CDR3 is made up of 16 amino acids. CDR1 is SGHDN and CDR2 is FVKESK in the germline V gene. In DNA, the CDR3 is TGTGCCAGCAGCCTTTCCGGCGGGAACCTTAATTCACCCCTCCACTTT. Amino acid sequence: CASSLSGGNLNSPLHF. The whole variable domain, remainder taken from reference TRBV14 and TRBJ1-6, is EAGVTQFPSHSVIEKGQTVTLRCDPISGHDNLYWYRRVMGKEIKFLLHFVKESKQDESGMPNNRFLAERTGGTYSTLKVQPAELEDSGVYFCASSLSGGNLNSPLHFGNGTRLTVT.

V and J are TRBV5-1 and TRBJ1-1; 8 bases are shared with TRBD1. V shed 1 base and J 4 bases; nucleotides not matched to a gene: 9. The CDR3 is 16 residues long. CDR1 is SGHRS, CDR2 YFSETQ, per germline. The CDR3 reads CASSLWTGRGSTEAFF. CDR3 DNA: TGCGCCAGCAGCTTGTGGACAGGGAGAGGTAGCACTGAAGCTTTCTTT. The complete variable domain, with remaining parts taken from reference TRBV5-1 and TRBJ1-1, reads KAGVTQTPRYLIKTRGQQVTLSCSPISGHRSVSWYQQTPGQGLQFLFEYFSETQRNKGNFPGRFSGRQFSNSRSEMNVSTLELGDSALYLCASSLWTGRGSTEAFFGQGTRLTVV.

This chain links TRBV5-8 with TRBJ1-5; the match to TRBD1 covers 7 bases. The CDR3 extends over 20 amino acids. V shed 4 bases and J 2 bases; nucleotides not matched to a gene: 21. Per germline, CDR1 SGHTS and CDR2 YDEGEE. The CDR3 sequence is CASSRPTTGTSRGGNQPQHF. The CDR3 DNA sequence: TGTGCCAGCAGCCGCCCAACGACAGGGACCTCCAGAGGAGGCAATCAGCCCCAGCATTTT.

J is TRBJ1-3 and V is TRBV5-1, with TRBD1 matching 8 bases. V lost 4 bases, J lost 0 bases, and 3 bases stayed unmatched. The germline V gene encodes CDR1 SGHRS and CDR2 YFSETQ. The CDR3 sequence is 15 residues long. CDR3 region: CASSPTGASGNTIYF. The CDR3 nucleotides are TGCGCCAGCAGCCCGACAGGGGCCTCTGGAAACACCATATATTTT.

There are a few counts of this clone. This sequence joins TRBV7-2 and TRBJ1-1; a possible D gene is TRBD1 (6 bases). Trimming left V 6 bases short and J 4 bases short, with 24 bases between. Germline V gives CDR1 SGHTA, CDR2 FQGNSA. CDR3 length equals 17 residues. In DNA, the CDR3 is TGTGCCAGCAGACGATACACAACGGGGACATTTGGCACTGAAGCTTTCTTT. Translation gives CASRRYTTGTFGTEAFF.

This chain joins TRBV7-9 and TRBJ1-6, with D possibly TRBD1 on 5 matching bases. Germline CDR1 is SEHNR and CDR2 is FQNEAQ (reference sequence). The V gene lost 1 base and the J gene lost 6 bases, with 7 bases spanning the gap. The CDR3 covers 14 residues. The CDR3, as DNA: TGTGCCAGCAGCTTAGGGGGCCTTAATTCACCCCTCCACTTT. Translating it yields CASSLGGLNSPLHF. Using reference TRBV7-9 and TRBJ1-6 for the parts outside the CDR3, the full variable domain is DTGVSQNPRHKITKRGQNVTFRCDPISEHNRLYWYRQTLGQGPEFLTYFQNEAQLEKSRLLSDRFSAERPKGSFSTLEIQRTEQGDSAMYLCASSLGGLNSPLHFGNGTRLTVT.

This chain connects TRBV6-5 to TRBJ2-3; no definite D call. The V end lost 5 bases, the J end lost 7 bases, and 10 bases lay between the germline ends. The CDR3 sequence is 12 residues long. Per the germline V gene, CDR1 is MNHEY and CDR2 is SVGAGI. Here the CDR3 DNA reads TGTGCCAGCAGTCCCACCCTACATACGCAGTATTTT. It is translated as CASSPTLHTQYF.

CDR3 sequence: CASTDRGGEQYF. The CDR3 DNA is TGTGCCAGCACCGACAGGGGAGGCGAGCAGTACTTC. This chain links TRBV12-3 or TRBV12-4 with TRBJ2-7, with 8 bases fitting TRBD1. This CDR3 contains 12 residues. The J segment lost 6 bases and the V segment lost 7 bases, leaving 5 bases of the junction unmatched.

V usage is TRBV5-1 and J usage is TRBJ2-7, with TRBD1 matching over 9 bases. The V and J ends lost 3 bases and 5 bases, in that order; junction bases with no gene match: 6. Germline V gives CDR1 SGHRS, CDR2 YFSETQ. The CDR3 spans 14 residues. CDR3 residues: CASSSGQGLNEQYF. The CDR3 DNA reads TGCGCCAGCAGCTCGGGACAGGGCCTTAACGAGCAGTACTTC.

The V call is TRBV27, the J call TRBJ2-3; D gene ambiguous. The V gene's germline CDR1 is MNHEY and CDR2 SMNVEV (reference sequence). CDR3 length: 14 residues. With 7 bases removed from V and 4 bases from J, the gap between germline ends came to 15 bases. CDR3 bases: TGTGCCAGCACCTTAAGCGTTTTTGCAGATACGCAGTATTTT. This codes for CASTLSVFADTQYF.